The next 11 T cell receptor beta chains were all read from a single sample in a study of T cell responses to AZD1222 COVID-19 vaccine. The method was immunoSEQ multiplex PCR; TCRdb's version includes in-frame clones alone and lacks a portion of them. The sample has 130,000 or so clones, roughly 93% seen once. The sequencing here drew on peripheral blood, taken on day 0 of MenACWY control vaccination. These receptors were taken from an adult in good health.

This chain connects TRBV5-1 to TRBJ1-2; 8 bases align to TRBD1. Germline V CDR1 and CDR2: SGHRS, YFSETQ. Losses at the gene ends were 3 bases for V and 2 bases for J; bases not matched to a gene: 15. The CDR3 spans 18 residues. The CDR3 spells CASSSEPLGQGENYGYTF. The CDR3 region has the DNA TGCGCCAGCAGCTCAGAACCCCTTGGACAGGGAGAAAACTATGGCTACACCTTC.

This sequence joins TRBV6-5 and TRBJ2-1; unclear D gene. The germline V and J ends were trimmed by 6 bases and 4 bases, with 13 bases remaining between them. The germline gives CDR1 MNHEY, CDR2 SVGAGI. This CDR3 region has 14 residues. The CDR3 sequence is CASSFRRRYNEQFF. Written as DNA, the CDR3 is TGTGCCAGCAGCTTCCGACGACGGTACAATGAGCAGTTCTTC.

The rearrangement links TRBV7-8 to TRBJ2-7; a weak D match, TRBD2 (6 bases). The V gene lost 3 bases and the J gene lost 1 base, with 7 bases spanning the gap. Germline-derived CDR1 and CDR2 are SGHVS and FQNEAQ. This CDR3 contains 13 residues. The CDR3 protein is CASSFGSSYEQYF. In nucleotides, the CDR3 is TGTGCCAGCAGCTTCGGGAGTTCCTACGAGCAGTACTTC.

The chain combines TRBV6-7 with TRBJ1-4; 7 bases are a match to TRBD1. TRBV6-7 is an ORF, with its function uncertain. V was clipped by 4 bases and J by 7 bases; unmatched bases: 24. This CDR3 is built from 20 residues. The CDR3 protein is CASSSLGVRQGGRESEKLFF. Here the CDR3 DNA reads TGTGCCAGCAGTTCTCTAGGGGTAAGACAGGGTGGGAGGGAGAGTGAAAAACTGTTTTTT.

V and J are TRBV19 and TRBJ1-2, with 8 bases fitting TRBD1. The CDR3 extends over 20 amino acids. V trimming: 8 bases; J trimming: 4 bases; junction bases outside the gene matches: 27. CDR1 LNHDA and CDR2 SQIVND come from the germline V gene (reference sequence). The DNA for the CDR3 is TGTGCCAGTCCTCAGTATAGGGGGCCGGACAGGGCGATTCTCGGCTATGGCTACACCTTC. Encoded protein: CASPQYRGPDRAILGYGYTF.

As to this clone: The same CDR3 can be traced to other DNA sequences in this sample. The chain combines TRBV18 with TRBJ1-1; D unresolved. The CDR3 extends over 14 amino acids. V gave up 0 bases and J gave up 1 base, with 6 bases separating them. Germline loops: CDR1 KGHSH, CDR2 LQKENI. Here the CDR3 reads CASSPPGGNTEAFF. For the CDR3, the DNA is TGTGCCAGCTCACCACCGGGTGGGAACACTGAAGCTTTCTTT. Together with reference TRBV18 and TRBJ1-1, the CDR3 gives the full variable domain: NAGVMQNPRHLVRRRGQEARLRCSPMKGHSHVYWYRQLPEEGLKFMVYLQKENIIDESGMPKERFSAEFPKEGPSILRIQQVVRGDSAAYFCASSPPGGNTEAFFGQGTRLTVV.

This clone showed up just once. The chain joins TRBV13 to TRBJ2-5, with D unclear. Germline V gene sequence: CDR1 PRHDT, CDR2 FYEKMQ (reference sequence). The CDR3 covers 12 residues. V lost 5 bases and J 2 bases, leaving 6 bases between the germline ends. The CDR3 loop reads CASSRYQETQYF. The DNA of the CDR3 is TGTGCCAGCAGCCGATATCAAGAGACCCAGTACTTC.

The V and J genes are TRBV19 and TRBJ1-2, with 7 positions matching TRBD1. CDR3 size: 13 residues. Germline-derived CDR1 and CDR2 are LNHDA and SQIVND (reference sequence). V was clipped by 5 bases and J by 6 bases; unmatched bases: 6. CDR3 nucleotides: TGTGCCAGTAGTCTTCAGGGGGACAATGGCTACACCTTC. Translation: CASSLQGDNGYTF.

The chain links TRBV28 to TRBJ2-1; D remains unclear. The CDR3 spans 16 residues. Trimming took 3 bases from V and 12 from J, leaving 24 bases between them. Germline V CDR1 and CDR2: MDHEN, SYDVKM. CDR3 protein: CASSLVAMADGGGQFF. The CDR3 DNA follows: TGTGCCAGCAGTTTGGTCGCCATGGCCGACGGTGGTGGGCAGTTCTTC.

The chain employs TRBV6-6 and TRBJ1-5; D gene uncertain. This CDR3 has 9 residues. Trimming took off 6 bases at V and 16 bases at J, with 10 bases between the two ends. CDR1 and CDR2 (germline): MNHNY, SVGAGI (reference sequence). CDR3 loop: CASSPPPHF. For the CDR3, the DNA is TGTGCCAGCAGCCCACCCCCACATTTT.

This chain links TRBV15 with TRBJ1-4; a weak D match, TRBD1 (5 bases). Germline lookup yields CDR1 LNHNV and CDR2 YYDKDF (reference sequence). V lost 3 bases to trimming and J lost 4 bases, with 15 bases between them. CDR3 length equals 16 residues. The CDR3 spells CATSRSSGGFNEKLFF. In nucleotides, the CDR3 is TGTGCCACCAGCAGGTCCTCCGGGGGTTTTAATGAAAAACTGTTTTTT.